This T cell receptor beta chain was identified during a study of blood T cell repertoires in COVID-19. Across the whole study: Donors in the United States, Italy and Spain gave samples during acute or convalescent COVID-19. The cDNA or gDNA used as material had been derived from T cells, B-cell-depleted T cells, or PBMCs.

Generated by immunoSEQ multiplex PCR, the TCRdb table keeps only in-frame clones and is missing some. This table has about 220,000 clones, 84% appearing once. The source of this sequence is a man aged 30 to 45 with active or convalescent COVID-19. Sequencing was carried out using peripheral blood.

CDR3 sequence (DNA): TGTGCCAGCAGTGGCAGCGGGAGACTCAATGAGCAGTTCTTC. As protein: CASSGSGRLNEQFF. The J gene is TRBJ2-1, the V gene TRBV2, with 8 bases lining up with TRBD2. The CDR3 spans 14 residues. From germline, CDR1 is SNHLY and CDR2 FYNNEI. J was trimmed by 6 bases and V by 4 bases; bases with no gene match: 5.